A selection of T cell receptor beta chains follows, all from one sample in a study of graft-versus-host responses after intestinal transplantation. Assay: immunoSEQ multiplex PCR; the TCRdb copy retains only in-frame clones and omits some. The sample records 81,000 or so clones, about 93% being singletons. These TCRs' antigens remain unknown. The material was unstimulated CD8+ T cells sorted from spleen or lymph node cells, obtained before transplant. All receptors come from a human donor who was the organ donor for an intestinal transplant. CDR3s include the opening cysteine and the closing phenylalanine or tryptophan. The order of the fields is D gene, clone size, CDR3 length, V gene, J gene, CDR3 DNA, CDR3 protein. A D gene is named only where the DNA matches it firmly. Size tells how often a clone was seen (once, few, many) or the class of an expanded clone, and some rows leave it out.

TRBD1	NA	17	TRBV12-5	TRBJ1-6	TGTGCTAGTGGTCTCAAACGGGACAGGGGTCCAGGTCCACCCCTCCACTTT	CASGLKRDRGPGPPLHF
NA	NA	15	TRBV25-1	TRBJ2-3	TGTGCCAGCAGTGGGGCAGGAACTCAGGGGGATACGCAGTATTTT	CASSGAGTQGDTQYF
NA	NA	13	TRBV7-6	TRBJ2-3	TGTGCCAGCAGCCCGGAGCTAGAAGATACGCAGTATTTT	CASSPELEDTQYF
NA	once	12	TRBV7-2	TRBJ2-2	TGTGCCAGCAGCCCTCCAGGCGGGGAGCTGTTTTTT	CASSPPGGELFF
NA	once	14	TRBV7-9	TRBJ2-5	TGTGCCAGCAGCTTAGTGCAGGTCCAAGAGACCCGGTACTTC	CASSLVQVQETRYF
NA	NA	17	TRBV21-1	TRBJ2-3	TGTGCCAGCAGCAACGGTACCGGGGAGAAAAGCACAGATACGCAGTATTTT	CASSNGTGEKSTDTQYF
NA	NA	13	TRBV13	TRBJ2-7	TGTGCCAGCAGTTTGGGGAGGTCCTACGAGCAGTACTTC	CASSLGRSYEQYF
NA	NA	15	TRBV4-3	TRBJ1-1	TGCGCCAGCAGCCAACGAGGCTGGGTCGACACTGAAGCTTTCTTT	CASSQRGWVDTEAFF
NA	NA	18	TRBV19	TRBJ1-1	TGTGCCAGTAGTTCTCCCCCCCGGCCCAGGGGATTGAACACTGAAGCTTTCTTT	CASSSPPRPRGLNTEAFF
TRBD1	NA	14	TRBV5-1	TRBJ1-2	TGCGCCAGCAGCGACCTGACAGGGGCTTATGGCTACACCTTC	CASSDLTGAYGYTF